The 28 T cell receptor beta chains presented below share a single source sample, sequenced in a study of T cell responses to AZD1222 COVID-19 vaccine. The data were produced by immunoSEQ multiplex PCR, yet TCRdb's version contains in-frame clones alone and is incomplete. The sample records 80,000 or so clones, roughly 87% being singletons. This specimen was peripheral blood, taken on day 0 of AZD1222 vaccination. These receptors all come from an adult in good health.

The genes are TRBV30 and TRBJ2-3, with D perhaps given as TRBD1 or TRBD2 (5 bases each). The germline CDR1 and CDR2 sequences are GTSNPN and SVGIG (reference sequence). The CDR3 is 13 residues long. CDR3 protein: CVHRRGPGDTQYF. CDR3 in DNA: TGTGTCCACCGTCGGGGCCCCGGAGATACGCAGTATTTT.

The gene calls are TRBV5-1 and TRBJ2-5, with no clear D. The CDR3 sequence is 12 residues long. V lost 4 bases and J lost 0, with 4 bases in between. Germline values: CDR1 SGHRS, CDR2 YFSETQ. DNA of the CDR3: TGCGCCAGCAGCAGGAACCAAGAGACCCAGTACTTC. This codes for CASSRNQETQYF.

In DNA form, the CDR3 reads TGTGCCTGGAGTGCTCAGGGCTACGAGCAGTACTTC. Its translation: CAWSAQGYEQYF. This chain connects TRBV30 to TRBJ2-7, with D possibly TRBD1 on 5 matching bases. The germline V gene encodes CDR1 GTSNPN and CDR2 SVGIG (reference sequence). The CDR3 totals 12 residues. The germline V and J ends were trimmed by 1 base and 3 bases, with 7 bases remaining between them.

The chain joins TRBV20-1 to TRBJ2-1; D is tentatively TRBD1 or TRBD2 (5 bases each). CDR1 is DFQATT, CDR2 SNEGSKA, per germline (reference sequence). This CDR3 spans 17 amino acids. Trimming stripped 3 bases from V and 4 bases from J, with 22 bases between. In DNA form, the CDR3 reads TGCAGTGCTAGTTCCTTTGGGGGAGCGTCTAATTACAATGAGCAGTTCTTC. Its protein product is CSASSFGGASNYNEQFF.

The rearrangement links TRBV10-3 to TRBJ2-3; the match to TRBD1 covers 10 bases. V gave up 2 bases and J gave up 2 bases; unmatched junction bases: 4. Germline V gene data show CDR1 as ENHRY and CDR2 as SYGVKD. The CDR3 length is 16 residues. In DNA, the CDR3 is TGTGCCATCAGTGAGCCGGGACAGGGGTTCACAGATACGCAGTATTTT. Protein sequence: CAISEPGQGFTDTQYF.

CDR3 loop: CASSTRGGVTDTQYF. The CDR3 DNA follows: TGTGCCAGCAGCACCCGGGGGGGGGTCACAGATACGCAGTATTTT. This chain joins TRBV6-5 and TRBJ2-3; 8 bases match TRBD2. With V trimmed by 6 bases and J by 2 bases, 7 bases remained unmatched. Per germline, CDR1 MNHEY and CDR2 SVGAGI. The CDR3 loop spans 15 amino acids.

The rearrangement links TRBV18 to TRBJ2-3; D possibly corresponds to TRBD2 (7 bases). This CDR3 spans 15 amino acids. The V end was cut by 6 bases, the J end by 2 bases, with 15 bases between. Germline assignment: CDR1 KGHSH and CDR2 LQKENI. The CDR3 is CASSKSGGFTDTQYF. CDR3 nucleotides: TGTGCCAGCTCTAAATCGGGGGGCTTCACAGATACGCAGTATTTT.

This chain joins TRBV4-2 and TRBJ2-5; unclear D gene. V gave up 1 base and J gave up 5 bases, with 26 bases separating them. Per the germline V gene, CDR1 is LGHNA and CDR2 is YNFKEQ. The CDR3 consists of 19 residues. CDR3 sequence: CASSQAYALGPWASETQYF. In DNA form, the CDR3 reads TGTGCCAGCAGCCAAGCGTATGCCCTTGGTCCTTGGGCCTCGGAGACCCAGTACTTC.

The count of this clone is one. The rearrangement uses TRBV4-1 and TRBJ2-2; possibly TRBD2 for D (6 bases). The germline V gene encodes CDR1 MGHRA and CDR2 YSYEKL. Trimming took off 4 bases at V and 8 bases at J, with 11 bases between the two ends. This CDR3 comprises 13 residues. The CDR3 protein is CASSRDSQGELFF. CDR3 bases: TGCGCCAGCAGCCGGGACTCTCAGGGGGAGCTGTTTTTT.

J is TRBJ1-5 and V is TRBV5-1; weak D call: TRBD1 (5 bases). Trimming shortened V by 7 bases and J by 3 bases, and 23 bases separated the two germline ends. The CDR3 sequence is 17 residues long. Germline lookup yields CDR1 SGHRS and CDR2 YFSETQ. CDR3 in amino acids: CASPGAPTRDYNQPQHF. The DNA for the CDR3 is TGCGCCAGCCCCGGGGCCCCCACTAGAGACTACAATCAGCCCCAGCATTTT.

The CDR3 here is CASSIARPGASYNEQFF. The CDR3 nucleotides are TGTGCCAGTAGTATAGCTCGGCCGGGAGCCTCCTACAATGAGCAGTTCTTC. The J gene is TRBJ2-1, the V gene TRBV19, with D possibly matching TRBD2 (6 bases). The germline CDR1 and CDR2 sequences are LNHDA and SQIVND (reference sequence). CDR3 size: 17 residues. Trimming took 1 base from V and 0 from J, leaving 13 bases between them.

This chain joins TRBV7-2 and TRBJ1-1; D is unresolved. The CDR3 consists of 14 residues. V was cut by 4 bases and J by 1 base, with 10 bases left in between. The germline gives CDR1 SGHTA, CDR2 FQGNSA. The CDR3 sequence: CASSSWTENTEAFF. CDR3 bases: TGTGCCAGCAGCTCTTGGACGGAGAACACTGAAGCTTTCTTT.

The rearrangement uses TRBV18 and TRBJ1-2; no clear D gene. This CDR3 contains 14 residues. Looked up from germline, CDR1 is KGHSH and CDR2 is LQKENI. V was clipped by 6 bases and J by 6 bases, with 17 bases between them. In DNA, the CDR3 is TGTGCCAGCTCGACGAGGAGGATTGGCCATGGCTACACCTTC. Translated: CASSTRRIGHGYTF.

The rearrangement links TRBV27 to TRBJ2-7; 11 nucleotides line up with TRBD1. The V and J ends lost 4 bases and 2 bases, in that order; junction bases with no gene match: 4. CDR1 and CDR2 from the germline V gene are MNHEY and SMNVEV (reference sequence). The CDR3 covers 15 residues. Here the CDR3 DNA reads TGTGCCAGCAGTTCACCGGGACAGGGGGCCTACGAGCAGTACTTC. Translation: CASSSPGQGAYEQYF.

This rearrangement joins TRBV5-6 to TRBJ2-2; D could derive from TRBD1 or TRBD2 (6 bases each). Trimming shortened V by 1 base and J by 7 bases, and 14 bases separated the two germline ends. Germline CDR1 is SGHDT and CDR2 is YYEEEE. This CDR3 contains 15 residues. CDR3 region: CASSLIGRGGGELFF. CDR3 DNA: TGTGCCAGCAGCTTGATCGGGAGAGGGGGCGGGGAGCTGTTTTTT. Full variable domain (outside the CDR3, taken from reference TRBV5-6 and TRBJ2-2): DAGVTQSPTHLIKTRGQQVTLRCSPKSGHDTVSWYQQALGQGPQFIFQYYEEEERQRGNFPDRFSGHQFPNYSSELNVNALLLGDSALYLCASSLIGRGGGELFFGEGSRLTVL.

The chain carries TRBV6-5 and TRBJ2-3; TRBD1 aligns across 8 bases. Germline-derived CDR1 and CDR2 are MNHEY and SVGAGI. The junction had 8 bases not matched to a gene; V was cut back by 5 bases and J by 7 bases. The CDR3 totals 14 residues. As DNA, the CDR3 is TGTGCCAGCAGTACGGGACAGGTGGATTATACGCAGTATTTT. Protein: CASSTGQVDYTQYF.

The count of this clone is one. The chain uses TRBV7-9 and TRBJ1-4; possible D gene TRBD1, 5 bases. Trimming cost V 8 bases and J 9 bases, with 19 bases left between them. Germline V gene sequence: CDR1 SEHNR, CDR2 FQNEAQ (reference sequence). The CDR3 is made up of 14 amino acids. This chain's CDR3 is CASGQRGVRKKLFF. In DNA, the CDR3 is TGTGCCAGCGGCCAAAGGGGTGTAAGGAAAAAACTGTTTTTT.

This chain joins TRBV10-1 and TRBJ2-7; D gene ambiguous. The ends were cut back, 3 bases at V and 7 bases at J, with 16 bases in the middle. Germline assignment: CDR1 WNHNN and CDR2 SYGVQD (reference sequence). The CDR3 totals 14 residues. CDR3 loop: CASSERTLGWEQYF. CDR3 coding DNA: TGCGCCAGCAGTGAACGGACCCTGGGCTGGGAGCAGTACTTC.

J is TRBJ1-1 and V is TRBV10-2; no clear D. V lost 2 bases, J lost 0 bases, and 1 base lay in between. The germline V gene encodes CDR1 WSHSY and CDR2 SAAADI. This CDR3 region has 12 residues. This CDR3 reads CASSEVNTEAFF. CDR3 in DNA: TGCGCCAGCAGTGAGGTGAACACTGAAGCTTTCTTT.

This chain connects TRBV4-1 to TRBJ2-1; TRBD2 matches 7 bases. This CDR3 is built from 16 residues. Losses at the gene ends were 1 base for V and 4 bases for J; bases not matched to a gene: 7. From germline, CDR1 is MGHRA and CDR2 YSYEKL. The CDR3 sequence is CASSQGRPSGYNEQFF. The CDR3 DNA reads as TGCGCCAGCAGCCAAGGGAGGCCTAGCGGATACAATGAGCAGTTCTTC.

This sequence joins TRBV4-2 and TRBJ1-5; the match to TRBD1 covers 9 bases. Losses at the gene ends were 0 bases for V and 5 bases for J; bases not matched to a gene: 5. CDR3 size: 16 residues. Per the germline V gene, CDR1 is LGHNA and CDR2 is YNFKEQ. In DNA form, the CDR3 reads TGTGCCAGCAGCCAAGAATGGGGACAGGGATATCAGCCCCAGCATTTT. Translating it yields CASSQEWGQGYQPQHF.

This chain connects TRBV2 to TRBJ1-2, with 8 bases fitting TRBD1. This CDR3 has 13 residues. V gave up 7 bases and J gave up 1 base; unmatched junction bases: 2. Germline CDR1 SNHLY, CDR2 FYNNEI. The CDR3 bases are TGTGCCAGCATGGGACAGGATAACTATGGCTACACCTTC. It encodes CASMGQDNYGYTF.

The chain uses TRBV6-6 and TRBJ2-2, with 7 bases fitting TRBD2. This CDR3 has 14 residues. The germline V gene encodes CDR1 MNHNY and CDR2 SVGAGI (reference sequence). Losses at the gene ends were 0 bases for V and 6 bases for J; bases not matched to a gene: 1. The CDR3 here is CASSYSGGAGELFF. The CDR3 region has the DNA TGTGCCAGCAGTTACTCGGGAGGGGCCGGGGAGCTGTTTTTT.

The chain uses TRBV6-6 and TRBJ2-7, with D unclear. The CDR3 sequence is 15 residues long. Between the trimmed V and J ends, which lost 0 bases and 0 bases, there was a span of 9 bases. Germline values: CDR1 MNHNY, CDR2 SVGAGI (reference sequence). For the CDR3, the DNA is TGTGCCAGCAGTTACTCATGGACGGTCTCCTACGAGCAGTACTTC. Amino acid sequence: CASSYSWTVSYEQYF.

In regard to this clone: This specimen includes other DNA sequences encoding the same CDR3. The chain joins TRBV5-1 to TRBJ2-1, with 8 bases fitting TRBD2. V shed 5 bases and J 7 bases; nucleotides not matched to a gene: 5. The length of the CDR3 is 13 residues. Germline V CDR1 and CDR2: SGHRS, YFSETQ. This CDR3 reads CASRLAGGNEQFF. CDR3 nucleotides: TGCGCCAGCAGGCTAGCGGGTGGTAATGAGCAGTTCTTC.

As concerns this clone: At one end the junction does not follow the germline gene, possibly because of a read error. The CDR3, as DNA: TGTGCCTGGAGTGTAAGTTCGCGTACCCGGGATTTT. Translating it yields CAWSVSSRTRDF. The chain combines TRBV30 with TRBJ1-3; D not certain. The CDR3 extends over 12 amino acids. Germline assignment: CDR1 GTSNPN and CDR2 SVGIG (reference sequence).

The chain combines TRBV6-2 or TRBV6-3 with TRBJ1-5; 8 positions match TRBD1. CDR3 size: 20 residues. J gave up 0 bases and V 2 bases, and 15 bases lay outside the gene matches. The germline V gene encodes CDR1 MNHEY and CDR2 SVGEGT. The CDR3 reads CASSYLSGTGPSYSNQPQHF. The DNA of the CDR3 is TGTGCCAGCAGTTACCTGTCGGGGACAGGTCCTTCATATAGCAATCAGCCCCAGCATTTT.

For the CDR3, the DNA is TGTGCCAGCAGCTTAGGGGCAGGGATTGGCAATCAGCCCCAGCATTTT. Amino acids: CASSLGAGIGNQPQHF. This chain connects TRBV7-2 to TRBJ1-5; TRBD1 might be the D (5 bases). V lost 1 base, J lost 2 bases, and 12 bases lay in between. Germline CDR1 SGHTA, CDR2 FQGNSA. This CDR3 is 16 amino acids long.